This note documents a single TCR beta chain sequence. Its antigen remains unidentified. The entry originates in a study of cytomegalovirus exposure and HLA in healthy donors. Notes on the study in general: Per a later analysis, HLA-associated TCR beta chains showed more clonal expansion than other, equally common TCR beta chains.

13 Jbeta primers and 60 Vbeta primers were used for the PCR. The method was immunoSEQ multiplex PCR; TCRdb's version includes in-frame clones alone and lacks a portion of them. This listing includes around 100,000 clones. Germline V gives CDR1 MNHEY, CDR2 SVGAGI. CDR3 size: 13 residues. V lost 6 bases and J lost 6; bases outside the gene matches: 6. The TCR comes from a man between 45 and 60 years old in good health and CMV-seronegative. The V call is TRBV6-5, the J call TRBJ2-7, with 9 positions matching TRBD1. Material for sequencing was PBMCs. The CDR3 DNA sequence: TGTGCCAGCAGGGGGACAGGGCTGGGCGAGCAGTACTTC. Its protein product is CASRGTGLGEQYF.